This entry describes one T cell receptor (beta chain). Its target is not known. This sample is drawn from a study of shared clonotypes between healthy human individuals. Findings and limits, study-wide: Despite large depth, sorted-subset datasets appeared incompletely sequenced.

With 2 bases removed from V and 3 bases from J, the gap between germline ends came to 17 bases. Germline V lookup: CDR1 SGDLS, CDR2 YYNGEE. CDR3 length: 16 residues. Sequencing was at deep level. Replicate PCRs for sorted subsets used approximately 190 ng DNA; this equaled tens of thousands of T cell genomes. Per the original data handling: Junction-only immunoSEQ sequences carried no quality scores, so filtering differed. Profiled with immunoSEQ multiplex PCR; TCRdb holds only in-frame clones, not every one. V and J calls plus clone size are reproduced from that table; the DNA served to infer D and trimming. Altogether some 2.3 million clones are present, approximately 95% being singletons, with the ten largest covering about 0.37%.

The source is a man between 18 and 35 years old in good health. Some clones in this sample may be carry-over from other donors' samples. Sequenced sample: naive CD4+ T cells from PBMCs. The subset: CD45RA+ positively selected. The chain joins TRBV9 to TRBJ1-1; D unclear. The CDR3 here is CASSVTGNLLDTEAFF. In nucleotides, the CDR3 is TGTGCCAGCAGCGTGACGGGGAACCTTTTGGACACTGAAGCTTTCTTT.